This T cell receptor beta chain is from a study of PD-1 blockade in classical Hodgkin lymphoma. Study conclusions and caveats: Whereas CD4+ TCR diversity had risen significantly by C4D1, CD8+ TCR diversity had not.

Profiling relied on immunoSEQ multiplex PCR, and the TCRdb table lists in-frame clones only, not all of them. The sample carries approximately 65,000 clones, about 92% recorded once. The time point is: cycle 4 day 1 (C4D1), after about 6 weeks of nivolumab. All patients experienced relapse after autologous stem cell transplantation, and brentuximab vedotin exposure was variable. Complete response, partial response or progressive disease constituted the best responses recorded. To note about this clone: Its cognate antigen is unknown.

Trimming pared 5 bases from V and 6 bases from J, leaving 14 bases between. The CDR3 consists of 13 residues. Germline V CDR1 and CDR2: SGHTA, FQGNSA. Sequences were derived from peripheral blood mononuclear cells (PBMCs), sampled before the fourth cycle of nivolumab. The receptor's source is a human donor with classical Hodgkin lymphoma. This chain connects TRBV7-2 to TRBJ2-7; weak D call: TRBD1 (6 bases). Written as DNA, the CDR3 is TGTGCCAGCAGCGAAGCCAGAGGGGGCGAGCAGTACTTC. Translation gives CASSEARGGEQYF.